A selection of T cell receptor delta chains follows, all from one sample in a study of gamma-delta chains in newborns, infants, children. TCRdb called clones anew from the reads with CATT. The data show 8,000 or so delta-chain clones, 3% to 4% seen once. Material for sequencing was blood. Every receptor here comes from a child who was a newborn, infant or young child, either healthy, febrile or measles-vaccinated (not recorded which). Both conserved end residues are part of each CDR3. A D gene is named only where the DNA matches it firmly. Size tells how often a clone was seen (once, few, many) or the class of an expanded clone, and some rows leave it out.

>TRDV2|-|TRDJ3|medium-sized
TGTGCCTGTGCTATGGCCCTAGCTCCCTGGGACACCCGACAGATGTTTTTC
CACAMALAPWDTRQMFF
>TRDV2|-|TRDJ3|few
TGTGCCTGTGACCCGGTACGGGGGGGTACGAAAACCTGGGACACCCGACAGATGTTTTTC
CACDPVRGGTKTWDTRQMFF
>TRDV2|TRDD3|TRDJ3|-
TGTGCCTGTGACAGTACTGGGGATCCTTTCTCCTGGGACACCCGACAGATGTTTTTC
CACDSTGDPFSWDTRQMFF
>TRDV2|-|TRDJ3|-
TGTGCCTGTGACACGGTCGGGGGCCTCTCCTGGGACACCCGACAGATGTTTTTC
CACDTVGGLSWDTRQMFF
>TRDV2|TRDD3|TRDJ3|-
TGTGCCTGTGACCTACTGGGGGATACTGGCTCCTGGGACACCCGACAGATGTTTTTC
CACDLLGDTGSWDTRQMFF
>TRDV2|TRDD3|TRDJ2|few
TGTGCCTGTGACCCCCTGGGGGATACTAGGGCTTTGACAGCACAACTCTTCTTT
CACDPLGDTRALTAQLFF
>TRDV2|TRDD3|TRDJ2|medium-sized
TGTGCCTGTGACACTCTTACTGGGGGATCCCAGACAGCACAACTCTTCTTT
CACDTLTGGSQTAQLFF
>TRDV2|TRDD3|TRDJ3|-
TGTGCCTGTGACACGATGACTGGGGGATCTATCTCCTGGGACACCCGACAGATGTTTTTC
CACDTMTGGSISWDTRQMFF
>TRDV2|TRDD3|TRDJ3|-
TGTGCCTGTGACACCGTGGGGGATACGCCCTCCTGGGACACCCGACAGATGTTTTTC
CACDTVGDTPSWDTRQMFF
>TRDV3|-|TRDJ2|few
TGTGCCTTTGGGGATTTGACAGCACAACTCTTCTTT
CAFGDLTAQLFF
>TRDV2|TRDD3|TRDJ3|-
TGTGCCTGTGACACTGGGGGATACAAGAACTGGGACACCCGACAGATGTTTTTC
CACDTGGYKNWDTRQMFF
>TRDV2|-|TRDJ3|-
TGTGCCTGTGACACTGTACTGTCCAGCCCCTGGGACACCCGACAGATGTTTTTC
CACDTVLSSPWDTRQMFF
>TRDV2|TRDD3|TRDJ3|few
TGTGCCTGTGACACGTACTGGGGGATACGCGTGCCCTGGGACACCCGACAGATGTTTTTC
CACDTYWGIRVPWDTRQMFF
>TRDV2|TRDD3|TRDJ3|many
TGTGCCTGTGACCCCGTACTGGGGGATACGCCTTGGGACACCCGACAGATGTTTTTC
CACDPVLGDTPWDTRQMFF
>TRDV2|TRDD3|TRDJ3|medium-sized
TGTGCCTGTGACGCAGTACTGGGGGATACGCGCTCCTGGGACACCCGACAGATGTTTTTC
CACDAVLGDTRSWDTRQMFF
>TRDV2|TRDD3|TRDJ3|few
TGTGCCTGTGACACGCTGGGGGTCAGCTCCTGGGACACCCGACAGATGTTTTTC
CACDTLGVSSWDTRQMFF
>TRDV2|-|TRDJ3|few
TGTGCCTGTGACTGGTCTGGTAGCTCCTGGGACACCCGACAGATGTTTTTC
CACDWSGSSWDTRQMFF
>TRAV29/DV5|-|TRDJ3|medium-sized
-
CSVLLCSNTGGYSWDTRQMFF
>TRDV2|TRDD3|TRDJ3|medium-sized
TGTGCCTGTGACGTTACTGGGGGATACTCCTGGGACACCCGACAGATGTTTTTC
CACDVTGGYSWDTRQMFF
>TRDV2|-|TRDJ3|many
TGTGCCTGTGACACCGTCGCACACGGCTCCTGGGACACCCGACAGATGTTTTTC
CACDTVAHGSWDTRQMFF
>TRDV1|TRDD3|TRDJ1|few
TGTGCTCTTGGGGAACTCCCTCTGGGGGATACGCGGATCCTCATCTTT
CALGELPLGDTRILIF
>TRDV1|TRDD3|TRDJ1|-
TGTGCTCTTGGGAAACTCAAGTACTGGGGGATACCCGAACTCATCTTT
CALGKLKYWGIPELIF
>TRDV2|TRDD3|TRDJ3|few
TGTGCCTGTGACACCGTACTGGGGTCCAGCTCCTGGGACACCCGACAGATGTTTTTC
CACDTVLGSSSWDTRQMFF
>TRDV2|TRDD3|TRDJ3|few
TGTGCCTGTGACATTCTACCCATCATGGGGGACAGCTCCTGGGACACCCGACAGATGTTTTTC
CACDILPIMGDSSWDTRQMFF
>TRDV2|-|TRDJ3|-
TGTGCCTGCGACACCTGGGGAGGAAGCTCCTGGGACACCCGACAGATGTTTTTC
CACDTWGGSSWDTRQMFF
>TRDV1|TRDD3|TRDJ1|-
TGTGCTCTTGGGGAAGGGCCGCTACTGGGGGCCACCGATAAACTCATCTTC
CALGEGPLLGATDKLIF
>TRDV2|-|TRDJ3|-
TGTGCCCGTGACACCATGGGATCCAGCTCCTGGGACACCCGACAGATGTTTTTC
CARDTMGSSSWDTRQMFF
>TRDV2|TRDD3|TRDJ1|medium-sized
TGTGCCTGTGACAGTCTACTGGGGGCTTACACCGATAAACTCATCTTT
CACDSLLGAYTDKLIF
>TRDV2|-|TRDJ3|few
TGTGCCTGTGATACCGCTAGGCAGAGCTCCTGGGACACCCGACAGATGTTTTTC
CACDTARQSSWDTRQMFF
>TRDV2|TRDD3|TRDJ3|-
TGTGCCTGTGACACCCCCAAGGGGATAGACTGGGGCACCCGACAGATGTTTTTC
CACDTPKGIDWGTRQMFF
>TRDV2|-|TRDJ3|-
TGTGCCTGTGACAAAGTACTGGGTAGCTCCTGGGACACCCGGCAGATGTTTTTC
CACDKVLGSSWDTRQMFF
>TRDV2|TRDD3|TRDJ1|few
TGTGCCTGTGACATTTTGGGGATACACACCGATAAACTCATCTTT
CACDILGIHTDKLIF
>TRDV2|TRDD3|TRDJ3|medium-sized
TGTGCCTGTGACCTACTGGGGGATGCAAGCTCCTGGGACACCCGACAGATGTTTTTC
CACDLLGDASSWDTRQMFF
>TRDV2|TRDD3|TRDJ3|medium-sized
TGTGCCTGTGACACTGGGGGATATTCATCCTGGGACACCCGACAGATGTTTTTC
CACDTGGYSSWDTRQMFF
>TRDV2|TRDD3|TRDJ3|-
TGTGCCTGTGACAAAGTACTGGGGGCAGATAGCTCCTGGGACACCCGACAGATGTTTTTC
CACDKVLGADSSWDTRQMFF
>TRDV2|TRDD3|TRDJ1|medium-sized
TGTGCCTGTGATCCCCTACTGGGGGACACCGATAAACTCATCTTT
CACDPLLGDTDKLIF
>TRDV2|TRDD3|TRDJ3|medium-sized
TGTGCCTGTGACCCCTTACTGGGGGTAAGCTCCTGGGACACCCGACAGATGTTTTTC
CACDPLLGVSSWDTRQMFF
>TRDV2|-|TRDJ3|-
TGTGCCTGTGACACCGTAGAGGGGTTGAGCTCCTGGGACACCCGACAGATGTTTTTC
CACDTVEGLSSWDTRQMFF
>TRDV2|TRDD3|TRDJ3|-
TGTGCCTGTGACACCTGGGGGATACTCTCCTGGGACACCCGGCAGATGTTTTTC
CACDTWGILSWDTRQMFF
>TRAV29/DV5|TRDD3|TRDJ1|few
TGTGCAGCAAGCTCTAGGGGGATTGACACCGATAAACTCATCTTT
CAASSRGIDTDKLIF
>TRDV2|-|TRDJ3|medium-sized
TGTGCCTGTGACACCGTCGAGGGCTACTTGTCCAGCTCCTGGGACACCCGACAGATGTTTTTC
CACDTVEGYLSSSWDTRQMFF
>TRDV2|TRDD3|TRDJ2|medium-sized
TGTGCCTGTGATGTACTGGGGAACCCGACTTTGACAGCACAACTCTTCTTT
CACDVLGNPTLTAQLFF
>TRDV2|-|TRDJ3|medium-sized
TGTGCCTGTGACACCGTGGGTGGAAGCTCCTGGGACACCCGACAGATGTTTTTC
CACDTVGGSSWDTRQMFF
>TRDV2|TRDD3|TRDJ1|medium-sized
TGTGCCTGTGACACCGTTGGGGGATACGCCGATAAACTCATCTTT
CACDTVGGYADKLIF
>TRDV1|-|TRDJ1|medium-sized
TGTGCTCTTGGGGACCAATACGTTCCCATCTCCGATAAACTCATCTTT
CALGDQYVPISDKLIF
>TRDV2|TRDD3|TRDJ3|medium-sized
TGTGCCTGTGACACCGCTGGGGGATACTGGGACACCCGACAGATGTTTTTC
CACDTAGGYWDTRQMFF
>TRDV2|TRDD3|TRDJ3|-
TGTGCCTGTGACACCACTGGGGGATACAGTTGGGACACCCGACAGATGTTTTTC
CACDTTGGYSWDTRQMFF
>TRDV2|-|TRDJ3|few
TGTGCCTGTGACACCCTCACTTACTTGGGGACAAAATCCTGGGACACCCGACAGATGTTTTTC
CACDTLTYLGTKSWDTRQMFF
>TRDV2|TRDD3|TRDJ1|medium-sized
TGTGCCTGTGACCTACTGGGGGATAAGAGCACCGATAAACTCATCTTT
CACDLLGDKSTDKLIF
>TRDV2|TRDD3|TRDJ3|-
TGTGCCTGTGACCCTGCCCTACTGGGGGGGAGCTCCTGGGACACCCGACAGATGTTTTTC
CACDPALLGGSSWDTRQMFF
>TRDV1|-|TRDJ1|few
TGTGCTCTTGGGGAACTGACGGTCTGGTACACCGATAAACTCATCTTT
CALGELTVWYTDKLIF
>TRDV2|TRDD3|TRDJ1|-
TGTGCCTGTGACCCCGTGGACTGGGGGATAAACACCGATAAACTCATCTTT
CACDPVDWGINTDKLIF
>TRDV2|TRDD3|TRDJ3|-
TGTGCCTGTGACTCCGGGGGATACTGGAGCTCCTGGGACACCCGACAGATGTTTTTC
CACDSGGYWSSWDTRQMFF
>TRDV2|-|TRDJ3|medium-sized
TGTGCCTGTGACACCTGGGGGCAGAGCTCCTGGGACACCCGACAGATGTTTTTC
CACDTWGQSSWDTRQMFF
>TRDV2|TRDD3|TRDJ3|medium-sized
TGTGCCTGTGACTACCTACTGGAGGGATACGCGGAGTGGGACACCCGACAGATGTTTTTC
CACDYLLEGYAEWDTRQMFF
>TRDV2|TRDD3|TRDJ1|medium-sized
TGTGCCTGTGACACCGTTGGGGGATTCACCGATAAACTCATCTTT
CACDTVGGFTDKLIF
>TRDV2|TRDD3|TRDJ3|-
TGTGCCTGCGACACAGTTACTGGGGGACGCTCCTGGGACACCCGACAGATGTTTTTC
CACDTVTGGRSWDTRQMFF
>TRDV2|TRDD3|TRDJ2|few
TGTGCCTGTGACACCCTGGGGGATATGAACTTGACAGCACGACTCTTCTTT
CACDTLGDMNLTARLFF
>TRDV2|-|TRDJ3|medium-sized
TGTGCCTGTGACACCTGGGGGCCCCCCTCCTGGGACACCCGACAGATGTTTTTC
CACDTWGPPSWDTRQMFF
>TRDV2|-|TRDJ2|-
TGTGCCTGTGACGCCATGGGGGTCCTCGCTTTGACAGCACAACTCTTCTTT
CACDAMGVLALTAQLFF